One and the same sample provided the 27 T cell receptor beta chains below, sequenced in a study of naive and memory T cell subsets. Two oligonucleotides, mixed equimolar, formed the beta constant-region primer covering TRBC1 and TRBC2. The ligated cDNA underwent four PCR rounds using SP2 and nested alpha and beta constant-region primers. TCRdb fed the UMI-ligation and nested PCR reads into MiXCR, producing one record per CDR3 protein. The sample has approximately 80,000 distinct CDR3 sequences; approximately 9.2% are singletons. Material: naive CD8+ T cells from blood. The receptor source for this set is a human donor in good health.

This chain links TRBV28 with TRBJ2-1, with D unresolved. CDR1 and CDR2 from the germline V gene are MDHEN and SYDVKM. Between the trimmed V and J ends, which lost 1 base and 10 bases, there was a span of 20 bases. The CDR3 sequence is 16 residues long. This CDR3 is CASSLLTTSFRNEQFF. Here the CDR3 DNA reads TGTGCCAGCAGTTTATTAACTACCTCCTTCCGCAACGAGCAGTTCTTC.

This clonotype has only a few counts. This rearrangement joins TRBV7-9 to TRBJ2-7; 7 nucleotides line up with TRBD1. This CDR3 region has 14 residues. Trimming removed 0 bases from V and 3 bases from J; junction bases left unmatched: 2. The germline CDR1 and CDR2 sequences are SEHNR and FQNEAQ (reference sequence). The CDR3 is CASSLARDSYEQYF. The CDR3, as DNA: TGTGCCAGCAGCTTAGCCCGGGACAGCTACGAGCAGTACTTC.

The sample holds many counts of this clonotype. The chain recombines TRBV12-3 or TRBV12-4 with TRBJ2-7, with a possible D match to TRBD2 (5 bases). There are 14 residues in the CDR3. V was pared by 3 bases and J by 2 bases, with 11 bases between. The CDR3 DNA is TGTGCCAGCAGTTTTGTCGTCGGGACCTACGAGCAGTACTTC. Translated: CASSFVVGTYEQYF.

This clonotype was recorded at least ten times. The V gene is TRBV20-1, the J gene TRBJ2-7, with TRBD2 matching over 9 bases. Germline V gene lookup returns CDR1 DFQATT and CDR2 SNEGSKA (reference sequence). This CDR3 spans 11 amino acids. The trim removed 6 bases at V and 6 bases at J, leaving 3 bases unmatched. The CDR3 DNA reads TGCAGTGCGCGGGAGGGCCGCGAGCAGTACTTC. Translated: CSAREGREQYF.

This clonotype was seen at least ten times. CDR3 coding DNA: TGTGCCAGCAACCCGACTAGCGGGAGTAGAAATGAGCAGTTCTTC. This sequence encodes CASNPTSGSRNEQFF. The genes are TRBV5-5 and TRBJ2-1, with TRBD2 identical over 12 bases. This CDR3 comprises 15 residues. Germline V gene lookup returns CDR1 SGHKS and CDR2 YYEKEE (reference sequence). V lost 6 bases to trimming and J lost 7 bases; unmatched junction nucleotides: 8.

The CDR3 sequence: CASSRQGVLETQYF. For the CDR3, the DNA is TGTGCCAGCAGCCGACAGGGCGTTTTGGAGACCCAGTACTTC. The rearrangement joins TRBV11-2 to TRBJ2-5, with 7 bases that match TRBD1. The CDR3 sequence is 14 residues long. V lost 5 bases, J lost 5 bases, and 8 bases stayed unmatched. Germline V CDR1 and CDR2: SGHAT, FQNNGV.

In this sample, this clonotype turned up many times. The chain carries TRBV11-2 and TRBJ2-7; D perhaps matches TRBD1 (6 bases). In germline, CDR1 is SGHAT, CDR2 FQNNGV. This CDR3 contains 16 residues. V was cut by 2 bases and J by 5 bases, with 19 bases left in between. DNA of the CDR3: TGTGCCAGCAGCTTAACCGCAGGGGACCGGCGGCACGAGCAGTACTTC. This gives the protein CASSLTAGDRRHEQYF.

This clonotype was seen only a few times. The chain recombines TRBV6-1 with TRBJ1-5; D is unresolved. In germline, CDR1 is MNHNS, CDR2 SASEGT. This CDR3 region has 15 residues. The V end was cut by 1 base, the J end by 4 bases, with 11 bases between. CDR3 loop: CASSEEGTRNQPQHF. CDR3 sequence (DNA): TGTGCCAGCAGTGAAGAGGGTACCAGAAATCAGCCCCAGCATTTT.

On this clonotype: It may be a read error: a sequence one base away is much more abundant. The chain joins TRBV7-6 to TRBJ2-7; D is unresolved. The V and J ends lost 9 bases and 3 bases respectively, with 18 bases between them. The CDR3 has 14 residues. Germline V CDR1 and CDR2: SGHVS, FNYEAQ. The CDR3 region has the DNA TGTGCCAGAAGCAAAGATCCGCCCAGCTACGAGCAGTACTTC. Translated: CARSKDPPSYEQYF.

This clonotype has ten or more counts. The CDR3 region has the DNA TGTGCCACCAGTCATACAGGGTTCATTGAGCTGTTTTTT. Translation: CATSHTGFIELFF. The gene calls are TRBV24-1 and TRBJ2-2; D perhaps matches TRBD1 (6 bases). Germline CDR1 reads KGHDR; CDR2 reads SFDVKD. V gave up 6 bases and J gave up 11 bases, with 15 bases separating them. The CDR3 consists of 13 residues.

This clonotype occurred many times. CDR3 in amino acids: CASSTGTGLTDTQYF. CDR3 nucleotide sequence: TGTGCCAGCAGCACCGGGACAGGACTCACAGATACGCAGTATTTT. The chain couples TRBV6-2 or TRBV6-3 to TRBJ2-3, with 8 bases fitting TRBD1. This CDR3 is built from 15 residues. Per germline, CDR1 MNHEY and CDR2 SVGEGT. Trimming removed 6 bases from V and 2 bases from J; junction bases left unmatched: 7.

This rearrangement joins TRBV6-2 or TRBV6-3 to TRBJ2-1; perhaps TRBD1 as D (5 bases). The CDR3 is 13 residues long. V lost 4 bases and J lost 5, with 9 bases in between. The germline V gene encodes CDR1 MNHEY and CDR2 SVGEGT. CDR3 region: CASSWGPNNEQFF. CDR3 DNA: TGTGCCAGCAGTTGGGGCCCGAACAATGAGCAGTTCTTC.

This clonotype was counted a few times. This chain connects TRBV6-2 or TRBV6-3 to TRBJ2-7; TRBD2 aligns across 7 bases. The CDR3 sequence is 13 residues long. Germline V gene sequence: CDR1 MNHEY, CDR2 SVGEGT. V lost 4 bases and J lost 5; bases outside the gene matches: 5. Written as DNA, the CDR3 is TGTGCCAGCAGTTTCACTAGCGTTAACGAGCAGTACTTC. This codes for CASSFTSVNEQYF.

This clonotype was counted a few times. V and J are TRBV2 and TRBJ2-7; a possible D gene is TRBD1 (6 bases). The CDR3 contains 14 residues. Germline V gene sequence: CDR1 SNHLY, CDR2 FYNNEI. Trimming shortened V by 10 bases and J by 6 bases, and 22 bases separated the two germline ends. CDR3 sequence reads: CANGTPQLEGEQYF. The DNA of the CDR3 is TGTGCCAACGGGACACCTCAGCTCGAGGGCGAGCAGTACTTC.

To note about this clonotype: One end of the junction does not line up with germline, which may come from a read error. The chain joins TRBV7-9 to TRBJ2-1; the D is unclear. CDR3 size: 12 residues. Germline values: CDR1 SEHNR, CDR2 FQNEAQ (reference sequence). The CDR3 DNA reads TGTGCCAGCAGCTCCAGCGACAAAGAGCAGTTCTTC. Amino acid sequence: CASSSSDKEQFF.

This clonotype has a handful of counts. This sequence joins TRBV2 and TRBJ2-7, with TRBD2 matching 12 bases. This CDR3 comprises 17 residues. The V gene's germline CDR1 is SNHLY and CDR2 FYNNEI. V trimming: 3 bases; J trimming: 3 bases; junction bases outside the gene matches: 9. The CDR3 loop is CASSDRASGREHYEQYF. In nucleotides, the CDR3 is TGTGCCAGCAGTGATCGGGCTAGCGGGAGGGAACACTACGAGCAGTACTTC.

This clonotype was seen many times. J is TRBJ2-3 and V is TRBV7-9, with D tentatively TRBD1 or TRBD2 (8 bases each). The CDR3 is made up of 18 amino acids. Germline V gene data show CDR1 as SEHNR and CDR2 as FQNEAQ (reference sequence). The ends were cut back, 6 bases at V and 1 base at J, with 23 bases in the middle. CDR3 nucleotide sequence: TGTGCCAGCAGTTCGGACAGGGTCGCGGGAGGCGGCACAGATACGCAGTATTTT. It yields the protein CASSSDRVAGGGTDTQYF.

V and J are TRBV6-9 and TRBJ1-5; no definite D call. CDR3 length equals 11 residues. Germline lookup yields CDR1 MNHGY and CDR2 SVAAGI. The germline V and J ends were trimmed by 7 bases and 4 bases, with 5 bases remaining between them. The CDR3 coding sequence is TGTGCCAGCAATGAGAATCAGCCCCAGCATTTT. Translating it yields CASNENQPQHF.

This sequence joins TRBV24-1 and TRBJ2-2; a weak D match, TRBD2 (6 bases). The length of the CDR3 is 16 residues. CDR1 is KGHDR and CDR2 is SFDVKD in the germline V gene. V shed 4 bases and J shed 4 bases, with 15 bases lying between them. CDR3 region: CATSDLGAGTTGELFF. CDR3 DNA: TGTGCCACCAGTGACCTCGGCGCGGGAACCACCGGGGAGCTGTTTTTT.

This clonotype has a handful of counts. The chain is built from TRBV27 and TRBJ2-3; tentative D call: TRBD1 (6 bases). Germline assignment: CDR1 MNHEY and CDR2 SMNVEV (reference sequence). V was clipped by 2 bases and J by 6 bases, with 12 bases between them. The CDR3 extends over 14 amino acids. Here the CDR3 reads CASSLKGRGDTQYF. CDR3 coding DNA: TGTGCCAGCAGTTTAAAGGGTAGGGGGGATACGCAGTATTTT.

To note about this clonotype: One base away lies a much larger clone, so this may be a sequencing read error. The rearrangement uses TRBV11-3 and TRBJ2-1; TRBD1 is a possible D gene (6 bases). The length of the CDR3 is 16 residues. The V gene lost 5 bases and the J gene lost 6 bases, with 20 bases spanning the gap. CDR1 and CDR2 (germline): SGHNT, YENEEA. The CDR3 spells CASSLSPGHCANEQFF. DNA of the CDR3: TGTGCCAGCAGCCTCAGCCCGGGACACTGCGCCAATGAGCAGTTCTTC. Drawing the rest from reference TRBV11-3 and TRBJ2-1, the complete variable domain is EAGVVQSPRYKIIEKKQPVAFWCNPISGHNTLYWYLQNLGQGPELLIRYENEEAVDDSQLPKDRFSAERLKGVDSTLKIQPAELGDSAVYLCASSLSPGHCANEQFFGPGTRLTVL.

In this sample, this clonotype turned up a few times. The gene calls are TRBV7-8 and TRBJ2-5; D is unclear. The ends were cut back, 3 bases at V and 4 bases at J, with 12 bases in the middle. Looked up from germline, CDR1 is SGHVS and CDR2 is FQNEAQ. The CDR3 consists of 14 residues. The CDR3 DNA follows: TGTGCCAGCAGCTTTGTAGGGAAAGGAGAGACCCAGTACTTC. Its protein product is CASSFVGKGETQYF. Together with reference TRBV7-8 and TRBJ2-5, the CDR3 gives the full variable domain: GAGVSQSPRYKVAKRGQDVALRCDPISGHVSLFWYQQALGQGPEFLTYFQNEAQLDKSGLPSDRFFAERPEGSVSTLKIQRTQQEDSAVYLCASSFVGKGETQYFGPGTRLLVL.

The gene calls are TRBV7-2 and TRBJ2-3; TRBD2 is a possible D gene (5 bases). From germline, CDR1 is SGHTA and CDR2 FQGNSA. The CDR3 runs to 16 residues. V was trimmed by 6 bases and J by 3 bases, leaving 19 bases between them. CDR3 amino acids: CASSALAGMGTDTQYF. The DNA of the CDR3 is TGTGCCAGCAGTGCACTCGCCGGGATGGGGACAGATACGCAGTATTTT.

This clonotype was picked up a small number of times. The chain couples TRBV29-1 to TRBJ2-3; 7 positions agree with TRBD2. The CDR3 has 18 amino acids. Per germline, CDR1 SQVTM and CDR2 ANQGSEA. V shed 0 bases, J shed 4 bases, and the junction held 16 bases outside the gene matches. The CDR3 nucleotides are TGCAGCGTTGAAGACCCTAGCGGAAGGCCAGAAGGCTCAGATACGCAGTATTTT. Translated, it gives CSVEDPSGRPEGSDTQYF.

This clonotype showed up just once. The rearrangement joins TRBV7-6 to TRBJ2-7; 10 bases are shared with TRBD2. Germline CDR1 and CDR2: SGHVS and FNYEAQ. The CDR3 sequence is 15 residues long. Losses at the gene ends were 5 bases for V and 2 bases for J; bases not matched to a gene: 6. The CDR3 region is CASSPLAGEAYEQYF. In DNA form, the CDR3 reads TGTGCCAGCAGCCCCCTAGCGGGAGAAGCCTACGAGCAGTACTTC. The full variable domain, rest sourced from reference TRBV7-6 and TRBJ2-7, is GAGVSQSPRYKVTKRGQDVALRCDPISGHVSLYWYRQALGQGPEFLTYFNYEAQQDKSGLPNDRFSAERPEGSISTLTIQRTEQRDSAMYRCASSPLAGEAYEQYFGPGTRLTVT.

There are many counts of this clonotype. V is TRBV7-6 and J is TRBJ2-1; D is unresolved. Germline lookup yields CDR1 SGHVS and CDR2 FNYEAQ. This CDR3 spans 16 amino acids. With 5 bases removed from V and 2 bases from J, the gap between germline ends came to 16 bases. CDR3 amino acids: CASSNLARGTYNEQFF. The DNA of the CDR3 is TGTGCCAGCAGCAACCTGGCGCGCGGAACCTACAATGAGCAGTTCTTC. The entire variable domain, with the rest obtained from reference TRBV7-6 and TRBJ2-1, is as follows: GAGVSQSPRYKVTKRGQDVALRCDPISGHVSLYWYRQALGQGPEFLTYFNYEAQQDKSGLPNDRFSAERPEGSISTLTIQRTEQRDSAMYRCASSNLARGTYNEQFFGPGTRLTVL.

This chain connects TRBV29-1 to TRBJ2-4; possibly TRBD1 for D (6 bases). V lost 6 bases and J lost 0, with 18 bases in between. Germline CDR1 SQVTM, CDR2 ANQGSEA. The CDR3 is 16 residues long. The CDR3 loop is CSVRGQGPLAKNIQYF. Written as DNA, the CDR3 is TGCAGCGTACGAGGGCAGGGGCCCTTAGCCAAAAACATTCAGTACTTC. Full variable domain (missing parts from reference TRBV29-1 and TRBJ2-4): SAVISQKPSRDICQRGTSLTIQCQVDSQVTMMFWYRQQPGQSLTLIATANQGSEATYESGFVIDKFPISRPNLTFSTLTVSNMSPEDSSIYLCSVRGQGPLAKNIQYFGAGTRLSVL.